Listed below are T cell receptor beta chains from one sample, sequenced in a study of T cell responses to AZD1222 COVID-19 vaccine. The assay was immunoSEQ multiplex PCR, and TCRdb's table has in-frame clones only and misses some. The sample includes tens of thousands of clones, 87% of them seen just once. The sequenced sample was peripheral blood, obtained on day 0 of AZD1222 vaccination. The receptors were sampled from an adult in good health. Both conserved end residues are part of each CDR3. Fields, in order: D gene, clone size, V gene, CDR3 length, J gene, CDR3 protein, CDR3 DNA. D genes are given only for firm matches. A row's size may be missing; if present it is once, few, many or a size class.

D: TRBD2; size: -; V: TRBV7-8; length: 17; J: TRBJ2-4; CDR3: CASSTGTSGITKNIQYF; DNA: TGTGCCAGCAGCACCGGGACTAGCGGAATTACCAAAAACATTCAGTACTTC
D: TRBD2; size: -; V: TRBV11-3; length: 14; J: TRBJ2-7; CDR3: CASSTSGRGYEQYF; DNA: TGTGCCAGCAGTACTAGCGGGAGGGGCTACGAGCAGTACTTC
D: TRBD1; size: -; V: TRBV27; length: 13; J: TRBJ1-2; CDR3: CASSAPDRDGYTF; DNA: TGTGCCAGCAGTGCTCCCGACAGGGACGGCTACACCTTC
D: -; size: -; V: TRBV6-2/TRBV6-3; length: 15; J: TRBJ2-3; CDR3: CASSYYTIGTDTQYF; DNA: TGTGCCAGCAGTTACTACACCATTGGCACAGATACGCAGTATTTT
D: TRBD1; size: -; V: TRBV3-1/TRBV3-2; length: 15; J: TRBJ1-1; CDR3: CASSQGQVQNTEAFF; DNA: TGTGCCAGCAGCCAGGGACAGGTTCAGAACACTGAAGCTTTCTTT
D: -; size: -; V: TRBV12-3/TRBV12-4; length: 13; J: TRBJ1-4; CDR3: CASSLRDSGKLFF; DNA: TGTGCCAGCAGTTTGAGAGACAGCGGAAAACTGTTTTTT
D: -; size: -; V: TRBV6-1; length: 17; J: TRBJ1-5; CDR3: CASSENWGAGHSQPQHF; DNA: TGTGCCAGCAGTGAAAATTGGGGCGCAGGTCACTCTCAGCCCCAGCATTTT
D: TRBD2; size: -; V: TRBV12-3/TRBV12-4; length: 13; J: TRBJ2-7; CDR3: CASSSSGNGEQYF; DNA: TGTGCCAGCAGTTCCAGCGGGAATGGCGAGCAGTACTTC
D: TRBD2; size: -; V: TRBV28; length: 13; J: TRBJ2-7; CDR3: CASRRTSRNEQYF; DNA: TGTGCCAGCAGGCGGACTAGTCGGAACGAGCAGTACTTC
D: -; size: -; V: TRBV7-3; length: 13; J: TRBJ1-1; CDR3: CATKKTVNTEAFF; DNA: TGTGCCACCAAGAAGACAGTGAACACTGAAGCTTTCTTT
D: TRBD1; size: -; V: TRBV7-9; length: 15; J: TRBJ1-1; CDR3: CASSPTGDRGYEAFF; DNA: TGTGCCAGCAGCCCAACGGGGGACAGGGGCTATGAAGCTTTCTTT
D: TRBD1; size: once; V: TRBV10-3; length: 17; J: TRBJ2-3; CDR3: CAISPGGTGGFTDTQYF; DNA: TGTGCCATCAGCCCAGGGGGGACAGGGGGCTTCACAGATACGCAGTATTTT
D: -; size: -; V: TRBV10-1; length: 11; J: TRBJ1-2; CDR3: CASPPNYGYTF; DNA: TGCGCCAGCCCGCCAAACTATGGCTACACCTTC
D: -; size: -; V: TRBV7-8; length: 13; J: TRBJ1-2; CDR3: CASSLTREGGGSF; DNA: TGTGCCAGCAGCCTAACTAGGGAGGGGGGTGGATCCTTC
D: -; size: -; V: TRBV29-1; length: 14; J: TRBJ2-3; CDR3: CSVEVGLRGDTQYF; DNA: TGCAGCGTTGAAGTAGGTCTGAGGGGAGATACGCAGTATTTT
D: -; size: -; V: TRBV5-4; length: 14; J: TRBJ1-2; CDR3: CASSLGERNYGYTF; DNA: TGTGCCAGCAGCTTGGGGGAACGAAACTATGGCTACACCTTC
D: -; size: -; V: TRBV6-5; length: 13; J: TRBJ1-4; CDR3: CASSRTVNEKLFF; DNA: TGTGCCAGCAGTAGGACGGTGAATGAAAAACTGTTTTTT
D: TRBD2; size: -; V: TRBV7-8; length: 16; J: TRBJ2-5; CDR3: CASTLSLASGEETQYF; DNA: TGTGCCAGCACCCTTAGCTTGGCTAGCGGGGAAGAGACCCAGTACTTC
D: -; size: -; V: TRBV2; length: 13; J: TRBJ1-1; CDR3: CASSDAGNTEAFF; DNA: TGTGCCAGCAGTGACGCCGGGAACACTGAAGCTTTCTTT
D: TRBD2; size: once; V: TRBV6-5; length: 12; J: TRBJ2-7; CDR3: CASILAGERQYF; DNA: TGTGCCAGCATCCTAGCGGGGGAGAGGCAGTACTTC
D: -; size: -; V: TRBV28; length: 14; J: TRBJ1-1; CDR3: CASSLRPRDTEAFF; DNA: TGTGCCAGCAGTTTACGACCCCGGGACACTGAAGCTTTCTTT
D: -; size: -; V: TRBV6-5; length: 14; J: TRBJ2-7; CDR3: CASSYSRTSYEQYF; DNA: TGTGCCAGCAGTTACTCCCGTACGTCCTACGAGCAGTACTTC
D: -; size: -; V: TRBV12-3/TRBV12-4; length: 13; J: TRBJ1-1; CDR3: CASHSYMNTEAFF; DNA: TGTGCCAGCCACTCATACATGAACACTGAAGCTTTCTTT
D: TRBD1; size: -; V: TRBV18; length: 15; J: TRBJ1-1; CDR3: CASSQTGVRVTEAFF; DNA: TGTGCCAGCTCACAGACAGGGGTAAGAGTCACTGAAGCTTTCTTT
D: TRBD1; size: -; V: TRBV5-4; length: 19; J: TRBJ2-4; CDR3: CASYSGGQGAAGAKNIQYF; DNA: TGTGCCAGCTACTCAGGCGGACAGGGGGCGGCTGGGGCCAAAAACATTCAGTACTTC
D: -; size: -; V: TRBV3-1/TRBV3-2; length: 13; J: TRBJ2-7; CDR3: CASSGGSPYEQYF; DNA: TGTGCCAGCAGTGGCGGCAGCCCCTACGAGCAGTACTTC
D: TRBD1; size: -; V: TRBV18; length: 17; J: TRBJ1-1; CDR3: CASARDSASEMNTEAFF; DNA: TGTGCCAGCGCCCGGGACAGCGCCTCAGAGATGAACACTGAAGCTTTCTTT
D: -; size: -; V: TRBV12-3/TRBV12-4; length: 13; J: TRBJ2-1; CDR3: CASSFSMGNEQFF; DNA: TGTGCCAGCAGTTTCTCAATGGGGAATGAGCAGTTCTTC
D: -; size: -; V: TRBV28; length: 15; J: TRBJ2-5; CDR3: CASSRGGAQGETQYF; DNA: TGTGCCAGCAGTCGGGGTGGCGCCCAAGGAGAGACCCAGTACTTC
D: TRBD1; size: -; V: TRBV6-5; length: 14; J: TRBJ1-5; CDR3: CASSNGQGEKPQHF; DNA: TGTGCCAGCAGTAACGGACAGGGAGAGAAGCCCCAGCATTTT
D: -; size: -; V: TRBV3-1/TRBV3-2; length: 14; J: TRBJ1-1; CDR3: CASSKNFRGTEAFF; DNA: TGTGCCAGCAGCAAAAATTTTCGGGGAACTGAAGCTTTCTTT
D: -; size: -; V: TRBV30; length: 13; J: TRBJ1-2; CDR3: CAWIGTARGGYTF; DNA: TGTGCCTGGATCGGGACGGCCCGTGGGGGCTACACCTTC
D: -; size: -; V: TRBV27; length: 15; J: TRBJ1-3; CDR3: CASSQSRTSGNTIYF; DNA: TGTGCCAGCAGCCAAAGTAGAACCTCTGGAAACACCATATATTTT
D: -; size: few; V: TRBV14; length: 13; J: TRBJ1-2; CDR3: CASSQVRRGGYTF; DNA: TGTGCCAGCAGCCAAGTAAGACGCGGGGGCTACACCTTC
D: -; size: -; V: TRBV6-5; length: 14; J: TRBJ1-5; CDR3: CASKPGQINQPQHF; DNA: TGTGCCAGCAAACCCGGACAGATCAATCAGCCCCAGCATTTT
D: -; size: -; V: TRBV7-3; length: 17; J: TRBJ1-5; CDR3: CASSSIHLRAGNQPQHF; DNA: TGTGCCAGCAGCTCGATACACCTAAGGGCGGGCAATCAGCCCCAGCATTTT
D: -; size: -; V: TRBV6-5; length: 15; J: TRBJ1-1; CDR3: CASSQQLVGGTEAFF; DNA: TGTGCCAGCAGCCAACAACTAGTAGGGGGCACTGAAGCTTTCTTT
D: TRBD2; size: -; V: TRBV7-3; length: 19; J: TRBJ2-1; CDR3: CASSLRLAGGLSSYNEQFF; DNA: TGTGCCAGCAGCTTACGACTAGCGGGAGGGCTGAGCTCCTACAATGAGCAGTTCTTC
D: TRBD1; size: -; V: TRBV2; length: 14; J: TRBJ1-4; CDR3: CASGRQGINEKLFF; DNA: TGTGCCAGCGGACGACAGGGAATTAATGAAAAACTGTTTTTT
D: TRBD1; size: -; V: TRBV6-5; length: 13; J: TRBJ1-2; CDR3: CASSRGQGDGYTF; DNA: TGTGCCAGCAGTCGGGGACAGGGAGATGGCTACACCTTC
D: TRBD1; size: -; V: TRBV5-1; length: 14; J: TRBJ2-5; CDR3: CASSIGQDQETQYF; DNA: TGCGCCAGCAGCATCGGACAGGACCAAGAGACCCAGTACTTC
D: -; size: -; V: TRBV7-3; length: 12; J: TRBJ2-1; CDR3: CASSHGNNEQFF; DNA: TGTGCCAGCAGCCACGGTAACAATGAGCAGTTCTTC